What follows are 4 T cell receptor beta chains derived from one specimen sequenced in a study of cytomegalovirus exposure and HLA in healthy donors. The PCR used 60 Vbeta and 13 Jbeta primers. Sequencing was performed with immunoSEQ multiplex PCR; in TCRdb, only in-frame clones are kept and a portion is missing. The sample lists 110,000 or so clones, 67% occurring once. Input material: PBMCs. The receptors shown here come from a man between 18 and 35 years old in good health and CMV-seropositive.

The rearrangement links TRBV11-3 to TRBJ2-4, with D uncertain. The V end lost 5 bases, the J end lost 9 bases, and 14 bases lay between the germline ends. CDR3 length: 13 amino acids. Germline CDR1 SGHNT, CDR2 YENEEA. The CDR3 spells CASSPTLLGIQYF. In DNA, the CDR3 is TGTGCCAGCAGCCCTACTCTTCTCGGCATTCAGTACTTC. Full variable domain (rest looked up from reference TRBV11-3 and TRBJ2-4): EAGVVQSPRYKIIEKKQPVAFWCNPISGHNTLYWYLQNLGQGPELLIRYENEEAVDDSQLPKDRFSAERLKGVDSTLKIQPAELGDSAVYLCASSPTLLGIQYFGAGTRLSVL.

This chain links TRBV2 with TRBJ1-3, with D possibly TRBD1 on 6 matching bases. Germline V lookup: CDR1 SNHLY, CDR2 FYNNEI. The CDR3 sequence is 14 residues long. V lost 4 bases to trimming and J lost 1 base, with 8 bases between them. The CDR3 DNA is TGTGCCAGCAGTGTCACAGGGTCTGGAAACACCATATATTTT. Translating it yields CASSVTGSGNTIYF. The variable domain in full, with the rest retrieved from reference TRBV2 and TRBJ1-3, is EPEVTQTPSHQVTQMGQEVILRCVPISNHLYFYWYRQILGQKVEFLVSFYNNEISEKSEIFDDQFSVERPDGSNFTLKIRSTKLEDSAMYFCASSVTGSGNTIYFGEGSWLTVV.

The chain combines TRBV27 with TRBJ2-3; 15 positions agree with TRBD2. The CDR3 is made up of 18 amino acids. Germline V CDR1 and CDR2: MNHEY, SMNVEV (reference sequence). The V and J ends lost 4 bases and 5 bases, in that order; junction bases with no gene match: 10. The DNA for the CDR3 is TGTGCCAGCAGTTCCCGAGGACTAGCGGGGGGGCCGGGAGATACGCAGTATTTT. It encodes CASSSRGLAGGPGDTQYF.

The CDR3 DNA sequence: TGTGCCAGCAGGGAGCAGGGGGCACTTAATCAGCCCCAGCATTTT. As protein: CASREQGALNQPQHF. This rearrangement joins TRBV6-6 to TRBJ1-5, with 8 bases lining up with TRBD1. CDR3 length: 15 amino acids. Germline V lookup: CDR1 MNHNY, CDR2 SVGAGI (reference sequence). V shed 6 bases and J 4 bases; nucleotides not matched to a gene: 8.